This is a list of T cell receptor beta chains from one sample in a study of T cells in Graves' hyperthyroidism and ophthalmopathy. TCRdb passed the multiplex PCR reads through MiXCR, listing each CDR3 protein once. Found here are approximately 420,000 distinct CDR3 sequences, 15% of them singletons; the top ten hold 30% to 35%. Sequenced: blood. These receptors all come from a woman in her 30s with Graves' hyperthyroidism. The CDR3 runs from the conserved cysteine through the conserved F or W. The D gene is left open where the match is weak. Not every row has a clone size; where given, it reads once, few, many or a size class.

J gene	CDR3 length	V gene	D gene	clone size	CDR3 DNA	CDR3 protein
TRBJ2-1	12	TRBV28	TRBD2	many	TGTGCCAGCACCTCGACTAGCTACGAGCAGTTCTTC	CASTSTSYEQFF
TRBJ2-1	14	TRBV20-1	-	-	TGCAGTGCTAGAGTCGCGGGATTCTACAATGAGCAGTTCTTC	CSARVAGFYNEQFF
TRBJ2-2	13	TRBV7-9	TRBD1	many	TGTGCCAGCAGTAGACAGGGGGCCGGGGAGCTGTTTTTT	CASSRQGAGELFF
TRBJ2-5	15	TRBV5-6	TRBD1	few	TGTGCCAGCAGCTTCAGGTGGACAGGGAAAGAGACCCAGTACTTC	CASSFRWTGKETQYF
TRBJ2-7	13	TRBV10-3	-	many	TGTGCCATCAGTGAGTCTACCAGCTACGAGCAGTACTTC	CAISESTSYEQYF
TRBJ2-7	13	TRBV7-8	-	many	TGTGCCAGCAGCTTGGTCCGCTCCTACGAGCAGTACTTC	CASSLVRSYEQYF
TRBJ1-2	15	TRBV9	TRBD1	-	TGTGCCAGCAGCGGACCCCAGACAGGGGGATATGGCTACACCTTC	CASSGPQTGGYGYTF
TRBJ2-2	15	TRBV24-1	TRBD1	once	TGTGCCACCAGCCCAGACAGGGGGCTAGGCGGGGAGCTGTTTTTT	CATSPDRGLGGELFF
TRBJ2-2	16	TRBV24-1	-	-	TGTGCCACCAGTGATTTGAACCAGATGAACACCGGGGAGCTGTTTTTT	CATSDLNQMNTGELFF
TRBJ2-2	11	TRBV19	-	-	TGTGCCAGTCAAGGGGGCGGGGAGCTGTTTTTT	CASQGGGELFF
TRBJ2-1	15	TRBV7-3	TRBD2	many	TGTGCCAGCAGTCCCCGGGGGGGGAGTTACAATGAGCAGTTCTTC	CASSPRGGSYNEQFF
TRBJ1-5	15	TRBV5-1	-	many	TGCGCCAGCAGCTTGGGGGGGACCTCCAATCAGCCCCAGCATTTT	CASSLGGTSNQPQHF
TRBJ1-1	16	TRBV18	TRBD1	-	TGTGCCAGCTCACCACCCAGGGGGACAGGAAGCACTGAAGCTTTCTTT	CASSPPRGTGSTEAFF
TRBJ2-1	14	TRBV12-3/TRBV12-4	TRBD2	many	TGTGCCAGCAGTTTTAGCGGGAGACACAATGAGCAGTTCTTC	CASSFSGRHNEQFF
TRBJ2-2	17	TRBV11-3	TRBD2	few	TGTGCCAGCAGCCCGAGACGGGGGGGATCTGGAACCGGGGAGCTGTTTTTT	CASSPRRGGSGTGELFF
TRBJ2-1	13	TRBV10-3	-	many	TGTGCCATCAGTGAGGGACTCCGGAATGAGCAGTTCTTC	CAISEGLRNEQFF
TRBJ2-1	12	TRBV27	TRBD2	many	TGTGCCACCGGACTAGCCTACAATGAGCAGTTCTTC	CATGLAYNEQFF
TRBJ2-7	12	TRBV18	-	many	TGTGCCAGCTCACCGACGGGGGACGAACAGTACTTC	CASSPTGDEQYF
TRBJ2-1	18	TRBV24-1	-	few	TGTGCCACCAGTGATTTTGGGGGAGGGGGAAGCTCCTACAATGAGCAGTTCTTC	CATSDFGGGGSSYNEQFF
TRBJ2-7	13	TRBV5-1	-	few	TGCGCCAGCAGTGGTCGGATACCTTACGAGCAGTACTTC	CASSGRIPYEQYF
TRBJ1-5	13	TRBV3-1	-	many	TGTGCCAGCAGCAAACAGGGTGGTCAGCCCCAGCATTTT	CASSKQGGQPQHF
TRBJ2-1	13	TRBV29-1	TRBD2	few	TGCAGCGTTGAGACTAGCGCCTACAATGAGCAGTTCTTC	CSVETSAYNEQFF
TRBJ2-1	11	TRBV5-4	-	-	TGTGCCAGCAGCTTGCCCCGAGTCCGGTTCTTC	CASSLPRVRFF
TRBJ2-5	15	TRBV6-1	TRBD1	many	TGTGCCAGCACCCTGACAGGGACCCACCAAGAGACCCAGTACTTC	CASTLTGTHQETQYF
TRBJ1-3	16	TRBV7-2	-	many	TGTGCCAGCAGCTTAGCAGCAGGGGACTCTGGAAACACCATATATTTT	CASSLAAGDSGNTIYF
TRBJ1-3	16	TRBV3-1	-	few	TGTGCCAGCAGCTACCCGCCTCAGGGCTCTGGAAACACCATATATTTT	CASSYPPQGSGNTIYF
TRBJ2-7	11	TRBV20-1	-	few	TGCAGTGCTAGAACACACGACGAGCAGTACTTC	CSARTHDEQYF
TRBJ2-2	16	TRBV11-1	-	few	TGTGCCAGCAGCTTAGCGGTTCCAGGCAGCACCGGGGAGCTGTTTTTT	CASSLAVPGSTGELFF
TRBJ2-1	12	TRBV20-1	-	few	TGCAGTGCCCCCGTGAGTTACAATGAGCAGTTCTTC	CSAPVSYNEQFF
TRBJ1-6	18	TRBV27	-	-	TGTGCCAGCAGTCCTACAAGAGACTATCCGGACGCTAATTCACCCCTCCACTTT	CASSPTRDYPDANSPLHF
TRBJ2-7	13	TRBV30	-	many	TGTGCCTGGGACAGAGTGATCTCCTACGAGCAGTACTTC	CAWDRVISYEQYF
TRBJ2-7	12	TRBV28	-	many	TGTGCCAGCAGTTCTGGGGTCCACGAGCAGTACTTC	CASSSGVHEQYF
TRBJ1-4	13	TRBV20-1	-	many	TGCAGTGCTCCTAGGGGGGCGAATGAAAAACTGTTTTTT	CSAPRGANEKLFF
TRBJ1-2	13	TRBV28	-	many	TGTGCCAGCAGTTTCCCTGCCCATTTTGGCTACACCTTC	CASSFPAHFGYTF
TRBJ2-5	10	TRBV20-1	-	many	TGCAGTGCTAGTTTGGAGACCCAGTACTTC	CSASLETQYF
TRBJ1-1	14	TRBV3-1	TRBD1	many	TGTGCCAGCAGCCCCAGGACAGGGGAGACTGAAGCTTTCTTT	CASSPRTGETEAFF
TRBJ2-3	14	TRBV20-1	TRBD2	-	TGCAGTGCTAGTTTAGGACTAGCGCAAGATACGCAGTATTTT	CSASLGLAQDTQYF
TRBJ2-5	13	TRBV30	TRBD1	few	TGTGCCTGGGGGACAGGGGGCGGGGAGACCCAGTACTTC	CAWGTGGGETQYF
TRBJ2-1	14	TRBV18	-	many	TGTGCCAGCTCACCGACGACAAAGTACAATGAGCAGTTCTTC	CASSPTTKYNEQFF